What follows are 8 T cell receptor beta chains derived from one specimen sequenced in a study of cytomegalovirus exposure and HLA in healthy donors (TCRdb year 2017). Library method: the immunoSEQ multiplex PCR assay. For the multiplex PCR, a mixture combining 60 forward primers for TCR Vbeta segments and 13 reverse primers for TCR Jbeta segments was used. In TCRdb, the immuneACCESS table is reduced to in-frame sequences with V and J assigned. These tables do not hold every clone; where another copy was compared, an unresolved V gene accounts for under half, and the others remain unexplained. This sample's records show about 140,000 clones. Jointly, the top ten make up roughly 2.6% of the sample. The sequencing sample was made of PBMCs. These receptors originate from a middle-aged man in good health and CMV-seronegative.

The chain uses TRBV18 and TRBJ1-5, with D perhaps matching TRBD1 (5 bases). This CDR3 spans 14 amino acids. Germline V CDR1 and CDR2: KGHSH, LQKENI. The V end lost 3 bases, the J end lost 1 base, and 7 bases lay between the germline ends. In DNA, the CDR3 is TGTGCCAGCTCACCTGCAGGGAGCAATCAGCCCCAGCATTTT. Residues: CASSPAGSNQPQHF.

For the CDR3, the DNA is TGTGCCAGCACATTGGACAGGGACACGAACACTGAAGCTTTCTTT. It codes for CASTLDRDTNTEAFF. The chain carries TRBV11-2 and TRBJ1-1; 8 bases agree with TRBD1. The CDR3 contains 15 residues. The junction had 8 bases not matched to a gene; V was cut back by 7 bases and J by 1 base. Germline V gene lookup returns CDR1 SGHAT and CDR2 FQNNGV.

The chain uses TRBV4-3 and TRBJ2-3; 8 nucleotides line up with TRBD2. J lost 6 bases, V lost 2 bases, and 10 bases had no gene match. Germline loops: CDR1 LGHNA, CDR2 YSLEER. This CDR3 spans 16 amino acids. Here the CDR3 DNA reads TGCGCCAGCAGCCAACAAGCGGGGGCCATTCTCGATACGCAGTATTTT. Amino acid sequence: CASSQQAGAILDTQYF.

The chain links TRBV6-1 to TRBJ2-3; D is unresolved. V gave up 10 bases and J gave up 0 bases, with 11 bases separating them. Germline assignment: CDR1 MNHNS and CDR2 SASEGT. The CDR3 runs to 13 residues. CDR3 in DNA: TGTGCCAATCGGGTAGAAAGCACAGATACGCAGTATTTT. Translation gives CANRVESTDTQYF.

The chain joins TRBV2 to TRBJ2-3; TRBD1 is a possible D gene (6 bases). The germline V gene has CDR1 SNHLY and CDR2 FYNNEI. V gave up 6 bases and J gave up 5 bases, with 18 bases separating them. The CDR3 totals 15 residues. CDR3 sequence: CASSDPTGRGDTQYF. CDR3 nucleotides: TGTGCCAGCAGCGACCCGACAGGACGAGGAGATACGCAGTATTTT.

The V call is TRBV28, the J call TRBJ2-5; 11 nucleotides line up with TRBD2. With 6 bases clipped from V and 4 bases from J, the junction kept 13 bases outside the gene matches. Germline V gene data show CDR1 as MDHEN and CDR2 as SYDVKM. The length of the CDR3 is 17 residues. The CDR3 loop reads CASSPGAVAGGRETQYF. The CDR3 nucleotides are TGTGCCAGCAGCCCCGGGGCCGTAGCGGGGGGGCGAGAGACCCAGTACTTC.

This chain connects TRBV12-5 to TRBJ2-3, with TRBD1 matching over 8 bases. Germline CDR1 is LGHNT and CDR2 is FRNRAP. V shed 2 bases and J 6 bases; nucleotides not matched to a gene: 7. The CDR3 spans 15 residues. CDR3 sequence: CASGLSGGFLDTQYF. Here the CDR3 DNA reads TGTGCTAGTGGTTTGTCAGGGGGCTTTCTTGATACGCAGTATTTT.

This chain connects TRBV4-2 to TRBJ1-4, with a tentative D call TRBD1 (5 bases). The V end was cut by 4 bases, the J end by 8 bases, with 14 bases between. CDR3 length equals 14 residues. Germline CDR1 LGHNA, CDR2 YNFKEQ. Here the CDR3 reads CASSLGPAKEKLFF. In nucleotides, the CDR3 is TGTGCCAGCAGCCTGGGGCCGGCGAAGGAAAAACTGTTTTTT.